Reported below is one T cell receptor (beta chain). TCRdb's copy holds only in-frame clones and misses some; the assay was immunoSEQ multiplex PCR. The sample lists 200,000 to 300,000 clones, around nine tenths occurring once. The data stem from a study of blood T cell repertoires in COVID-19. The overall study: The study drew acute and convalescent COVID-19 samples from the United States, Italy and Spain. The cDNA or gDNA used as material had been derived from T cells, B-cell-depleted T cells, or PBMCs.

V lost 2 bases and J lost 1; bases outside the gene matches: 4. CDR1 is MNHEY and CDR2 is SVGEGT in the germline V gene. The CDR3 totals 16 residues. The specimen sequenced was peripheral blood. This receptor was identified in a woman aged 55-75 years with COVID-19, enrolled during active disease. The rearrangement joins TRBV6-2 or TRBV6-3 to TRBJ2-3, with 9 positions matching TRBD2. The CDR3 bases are TGTGCCAGCAGTTACGGGCGGGAGGGGGGCACAGATACGCAGTATTTT. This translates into CASSYGREGGTDTQYF.